These 28 T cell receptor beta chains were all obtained from the same sample, sequenced in a study of blood T cell repertoires in COVID-19. Produced via immunoSEQ multiplex PCR; TCRdb's table is partial and in-frame only. The sample yields more than 300,000 clones, approximately 90% seen once. The sequenced material came from PBMCs or T cells enriched from blood (not recorded which). The source of these receptors is a woman aged 25-40 years who had been exposed to COVID-19.

This chain joins TRBV7-2 and TRBJ2-7; D is perhaps TRBD2 (5 bases). The V and J ends lost 5 bases and 4 bases respectively, with 12 bases between them. The CDR3 contains 13 residues. Germline loops: CDR1 SGHTA, CDR2 FQGNSA. CDR3 sequence reads: CASSGPGIYEQYF. CDR3 sequence (DNA): TGTGCCAGCAGCGGACCGGGGATTTACGAGCAGTACTTC.

The rearrangement links TRBV10-3 to TRBJ2-3, with 9 bases matching TRBD2. Germline assignment: CDR1 ENHRY and CDR2 SYGVKD. CDR3 length equals 16 residues. The J segment lost 0 bases and the V segment lost 2 bases, leaving 3 bases of the junction unmatched. This chain's CDR3 is CAISERAGGSTDTQYF. The DNA for the CDR3 is TGTGCCATCAGTGAGAGAGCGGGGGGCAGCACAGATACGCAGTATTTT.

The gene calls are TRBV5-1 and TRBJ1-2; 12 positions match TRBD1. Trimming cost V 3 bases and J 7 bases; bases outside gene matches: 7. Germline CDR1 is SGHRS and CDR2 is YFSETQ. This CDR3 is built from 15 residues. CDR3 sequence: CASSSGQGARSGYTF. The CDR3 nucleotides read TGCGCCAGCAGCTCGGGACAGGGGGCGCGGAGTGGCTACACCTTC.

The rearrangement links TRBV9 to TRBJ1-1, with a weak D call TRBD1 (6 bases). The germline V and J ends were trimmed by 4 bases and 3 bases, with 16 bases remaining between them. Germline V CDR1 and CDR2: SGDLS, YYNGEE. This CDR3 has 15 amino acids. The DNA of the CDR3 is TGTGCCAGCAGCCCGCTGGGGGGGGCGCACACTGAAGCTTTCTTT. It yields the protein CASSPLGGAHTEAFF. The full variable domain, in which reference TRBV9 and TRBJ1-1 provide the parts outside the CDR3, is DSGVTQTPKHLITATGQRVTLRCSPRSGDLSVYWYQQSLDQGLQFLIQYYNGEERAKGNILERFSAQQFPDLHSELNLSSLELGDSALYFCASSPLGGAHTEAFFGQGTRLTVV.

The CDR3 loop is CASSQVLGVYGYTF. DNA of the CDR3: TGCGCCAGCAGCCAAGTCTTGGGAGTCTATGGCTACACCTTC. The gene calls are TRBV4-1 and TRBJ1-2; D is ambiguous. Looked up from germline, CDR1 is MGHRA and CDR2 is YSYEKL. The length of the CDR3 is 14 residues. V was shortened by 1 base and J by 4 bases, with 10 bases between the two germline ends.

The chain uses TRBV27 and TRBJ1-2, with TRBD1 identical over 7 bases. CDR3 length: 15 residues. The V gene's germline CDR1 is MNHEY and CDR2 SMNVEV (reference sequence). V was pared by 6 bases and J by 1 base, with 8 bases of the junction left unmatched. The CDR3 reads CASRERQGFNYGYTF. Written as DNA, the CDR3 is TGTGCCAGCAGGGAAAGACAGGGTTTTAACTATGGCTACACCTTC.

The rearrangement joins TRBV3-1 (or the pseudogene TRBV3-2) to TRBJ2-5; a weak D match, TRBD2 (6 bases). The CDR3 loop spans 16 amino acids. Trimming cost V 4 bases and J 5 bases, with 20 bases left between them. Germline V lookup: CDR1 LGHDT, CDR2 YNNKEL (reference sequence). CDR3 region: CASSPLGTSWVETQYF. Written as DNA, the CDR3 is TGTGCCAGCAGCCCCCTTGGGACTTCTTGGGTGGAGACCCAGTACTTC.

This chain links TRBV5-1 with TRBJ1-6, with D perhaps matching TRBD1 (5 bases). V was shortened by 0 bases and J by 4 bases, with 8 bases between the two germline ends. Germline V gives CDR1 SGHRS, CDR2 YFSETQ. The CDR3 is made up of 15 amino acids. CDR3 DNA sequence: TGCGCCAGCAGCTTGGACAGGCGATATAATTCACCCCTCCACTTT. The encoded protein is CASSLDRRYNSPLHF.

The V gene is TRBV28, the J gene TRBJ2-7; D is undetermined. Germline V lookup: CDR1 MDHEN, CDR2 SYDVKM. V lost 6 bases, J lost 6 bases, and 15 bases lay in between. The CDR3 extends over 13 amino acids. The CDR3: CASSKTTPGEQYF. The CDR3 bases are TGTGCCAGCAGCAAGACCACCCCGGGCGAGCAGTACTTC.

As regards this clone: Other nucleotide sequences from this sample produce the same CDR3. This chain joins TRBV29-1 and TRBJ1-1; a possible D gene is TRBD1 (6 bases). V lost 7 bases, J lost 1 base, and 10 bases lay in between. Looked up from germline, CDR1 is SQVTM and CDR2 is ANQGSEA. CDR3 length: 12 residues. The CDR3 is CSARTANTEAFF. The CDR3 coding sequence is TGCAGCGCAAGGACAGCGAACACTGAAGCTTTCTTT.

The V gene is TRBV13, the J gene TRBJ2-3; D gene uncertain. With 5 bases removed from V and 4 bases from J, the gap between germline ends came to 10 bases. Germline lookup yields CDR1 PRHDT and CDR2 FYEKMQ (reference sequence). The CDR3 is made up of 13 amino acids. DNA of the CDR3: TGTGCCAGCAGCCTCACGGGTTCAGATACGCAGTATTTT. Residues: CASSLTGSDTQYF.

The rearrangement uses TRBV5-1 and TRBJ2-1; TRBD1 aligns across 8 bases. With V trimmed by 3 bases and J by 0 bases, 2 bases remained unmatched. This CDR3 comprises 15 residues. CDR1 and CDR2 (germline): SGHRS, YFSETQ. Here the CDR3 reads CASSWTGSSYNEQFF. In DNA form, the CDR3 reads TGCGCCAGCAGCTGGACAGGGAGCTCCTACAATGAGCAGTTCTTC.

This clone was seen just once. The chain links TRBV4-3 to TRBJ2-1; 8 bases align to TRBD1. The germline gives CDR1 LGHNA, CDR2 YSLEER. Trimming at V came to 3 bases and at J to 7 bases, leaving 5 bases not matched to a gene. There are 14 residues in the CDR3. CDR3: CASSQDYRGNEQFF. The CDR3 coding sequence is TGCGCCAGCAGCCAGGACTACAGGGGGAATGAGCAGTTCTTC.

The V call is TRBV5-6, the J call TRBJ1-5; the match to TRBD1 covers 9 bases. Germline V gives CDR1 SGHDT, CDR2 YYEEEE. The CDR3 runs 15 residues. V lost 0 bases, J lost 9 bases, and 7 bases stayed unmatched. The CDR3 region is CASSLAPGQGRPQHF. The CDR3 DNA follows: TGTGCCAGCAGCTTGGCCCCGGGACAGGGACGGCCCCAGCATTTT. The variable domain in full, completed from reference TRBV5-6 and TRBJ1-5, reads DAGVTQSPTHLIKTRGQQVTLRCSPKSGHDTVSWYQQALGQGPQFIFQYYEEEERQRGNFPDRFSGHQFPNYSSELNVNALLLGDSALYLCASSLAPGQGRPQHFGDGTRLSIL.

The rearrangement joins TRBV7-9 to TRBJ1-2; D remains unclear. This CDR3 spans 15 amino acids. From germline, CDR1 is SEHNR and CDR2 FQNEAQ (reference sequence). Trimming took 0 bases from V and 1 from J, leaving 9 bases between them. The CDR3 loop reads CASSLALTGNYGYTF. CDR3 DNA: TGTGCCAGCAGCTTAGCCCTGACTGGTAACTATGGCTACACCTTC. The full variable domain, completed using reference TRBV7-9 and TRBJ1-2, is DTGVSQNPRHKITKRGQNVTFRCDPISEHNRLYWYRQTLGQGPEFLTYFQNEAQLEKSRLLSDRFSAERPKGSFSTLEIQRTEQGDSAMYLCASSLALTGNYGYTFGSGTRLTVV.

The V call is TRBV6-6, the J call TRBJ1-3; D remains unclear. The CDR3 loop spans 15 amino acids. Germline-derived CDR1 and CDR2 are MNHNY and SVGAGI (reference sequence). With 8 bases removed from V and 0 bases from J, the gap between germline ends came to 14 bases. Here the CDR3 reads CASRSRLPSGNTIYF. CDR3 in DNA: TGTGCCAGCCGTTCGAGACTCCCCTCTGGAAACACCATATATTTT.

CDR3 loop: CASSLGTSSNQPQHF. Here the CDR3 DNA reads TGCGCCAGCAGCTTGGGAACGAGTAGCAATCAGCCCCAGCATTTT. The chain carries TRBV5-1 and TRBJ1-5, with no clear D. The CDR3 is 15 residues long. Deletions cut 0 bases from V and 0 bases from J, with 7 bases between. CDR1 is SGHRS and CDR2 is YFSETQ in the germline V gene.

The V call is TRBV28, the J call TRBJ2-7, with 9 bases aligning to TRBD1. Trimming at V came to 2 bases and at J to 5 bases, leaving 7 bases not matched to a gene. Germline V gene sequence: CDR1 MDHEN, CDR2 SYDVKM. CDR3 length equals 15 residues. The chain's CDR3 is CASSLRRDRVNEQYF. CDR3 in DNA: TGTGCCAGCAGTTTACGCCGGGACAGGGTGAACGAGCAGTACTTC.

This clone is a singleton in its sample. The chain uses TRBV5-1 and TRBJ1-1; D is perhaps TRBD1 (5 bases). CDR3 length: 15 amino acids. Germline CDR1 is SGHRS and CDR2 is YFSETQ. V lost 0 bases to trimming and J lost 2 bases, with 11 bases between them. As DNA, the CDR3 is TGCGCCAGCAGCTTGGACTCAGGGCATAACACTGAAGCTTTCTTT. It encodes CASSLDSGHNTEAFF.

V is TRBV5-1 and J is TRBJ1-4; D uncertain. The CDR3 extends over 14 amino acids. The ends were cut back, 2 bases at V and 7 bases at J, with 12 bases in the middle. Looked up from germline, CDR1 is SGHRS and CDR2 is YFSETQ. Written as DNA, the CDR3 is TGCGCCAGCAGCTTCGGATCGGGGAGTGAAAAACTGTTTTTT. Amino acid sequence: CASSFGSGSEKLFF.

V gene TRBV7-7 combines with J gene TRBJ1-6, with TRBD1 as a possible D gene (6 bases). This CDR3 contains 11 residues. Germline V gives CDR1 SSHAT, CDR2 FNYEAQ (reference sequence). V was clipped by 5 bases and J by 13 bases, with 9 bases between them. The CDR3 protein is CASSPTGPLHF. The CDR3 coding sequence is TGTGCCAGCAGCCCGACAGGTCCCCTCCACTTT.

The gene calls are TRBV19 and TRBJ1-1; 7 positions agree with TRBD1. The ends lost 6 bases at V and 4 bases at J; junction bases unmatched: 11. The germline V gene encodes CDR1 LNHDA and CDR2 SQIVND (reference sequence). The CDR3 totals 15 residues. DNA for the CDR3: TGTGCCAGTAGCAGAAAACCCAGGGGGAGCACTGAAGCTTTCTTT. Protein sequence: CASSRKPRGSTEAFF.

The chain has TRBV4-3 and TRBJ1-2; tentatively, D is TRBD1 (6 bases). The length of the CDR3 is 14 residues. V lost 0 bases, J lost 4 bases, and 9 bases lay in between. CDR1 and CDR2 (germline): LGHNA, YSLEER. CDR3 DNA sequence: TGCGCCAGCAGCCAAGAGGGACAACCCTATGGCTACACCTTC. Translating gives CASSQEGQPYGYTF.

This clone was recorded once. The genes are TRBV11-2 and TRBJ1-4; D might be TRBD1 (5 bases). The V gene lost 5 bases and the J gene lost 5 bases, with 9 bases spanning the gap. The germline V gene has CDR1 SGHAT and CDR2 FQNNGV. The CDR3 consists of 13 residues. CDR3 in amino acids: CASSQGRNEKLFF. The CDR3 DNA is TGTGCCAGCAGCCAGGGTAGAAATGAAAAACTGTTTTTT.

This chain links TRBV30 with TRBJ2-1; 9 bases are a match to TRBD2. From germline, CDR1 is GTSNPN and CDR2 SVGIG (reference sequence). V dropped 4 bases and J dropped 4; count of bases not matched to a gene: 8. The CDR3 loop spans 15 amino acids. As DNA, the CDR3 is TGTGCCTGGAATGGGGCGGGACTAGCTTACAATGAGCAGTTCTTC. It specifies CAWNGAGLAYNEQFF.

V and J are TRBV3-1 (or the pseudogene TRBV3-2) and TRBJ2-5; D not certain. CDR3 size: 17 residues. The germline V gene has CDR1 LGHDT and CDR2 YNNKEL (reference sequence). Trimming removed 4 bases from V and 5 bases from J, with 23 bases in between. The CDR3 loop reads CASSRYPPPEPRETQYF. The CDR3 DNA is TGTGCCAGCAGCCGCTACCCGCCCCCCGAACCGCGGGAGACCCAGTACTTC.

This clone was observed a single time. The chain recombines TRBV23-1 with TRBJ2-7, with TRBD1 matching over 10 bases. TRBV23-1 is identified as an open reading frame with a role that is uncertain. This CDR3 is 17 amino acids long. The J segment lost 1 base and the V segment lost 3 bases, leaving 9 bases of the junction unmatched. CDR3 region: CASSHTRDRGMSYEQYF. As DNA, the CDR3 is TGCGCCAGCAGTCACACCCGGGACAGGGGTATGTCCTACGAGCAGTACTTC.

With respect to this clone: Other DNA sequences in this specimen translate into the identical CDR3. The chain carries TRBV2 and TRBJ1-2; 7 bases fit TRBD1. Trimming at V came to 6 bases and at J to 5 bases, leaving 3 bases not matched to a gene. Germline V gives CDR1 SNHLY, CDR2 FYNNEI. CDR3 size: 12 residues. CDR3 sequence (DNA): TGTGCCAGCAGCGGGGACAGTTATGGCTACACCTTC. Protein sequence: CASSGDSYGYTF.